This paragraph covers one TCR beta chain sequence. TCRdb used MiXCR to reprocess the RACE reads, holding one entry per CDR3 protein. This table has 85,000 to 100,000 distinct CDR3 sequences, approximately 10% appearing once. Time point defined: pre-sensitization, week 0. Stated treatment: therapeutic diphenylcyclopropenone sensitization with weekly scalp DPC. These data are taken from a study of human T cells and chemical hapten exposure. Germline V CDR1 and CDR2: SEHNR, FQNEAQ (reference sequence). This CDR3 comprises 18 residues. V lost 3 bases, J lost 2 bases, and 11 bases stayed unmatched. The sequencing here drew on whole blood, taken in connection with sensitization to the hapten diphenylcyclopropenone (DPC). This clonotype was obtained from a woman in her sixties with alopecia areata. Some clones in this sample may be carry-over from other donors' samples. The gene calls are TRBV7-9 and TRBJ2-1, with 9 bases aligning to TRBD2. CDR3 nucleotide sequence: TGTGCCAGCAGCTTTCGGACTAGCGAGAGGGGGACCTACAATGAGCAGTTCTTC. Its protein is CASSFRTSERGTYNEQFF. Drawing the rest from reference TRBV7-9 and TRBJ2-1, the complete variable domain is DTGVSQNPRHKITKRGQNVTFRCDPISEHNRLYWYRQTLGQGPEFLTYFQNEAQLEKSRLLSDRFSAERPKGSFSTLEIQRTEQGDSAMYLCASSFRTSERGTYNEQFFGPGTRLTVL.